The 27 T cell receptor beta chains below come from one sample, sequenced in a study of OX40 agonist ivuxolimab in advanced cancers. Sequenced by immunoSEQ multiplex PCR; TCRdb stores in-frame clones only, minus some. The table shows under 50,000 clones, with about 80% occurring only once. Sequencing was performed on CD4+ or CD8+ T cells sorted from blood, taken in a trial of the OX40 agonist ivuxolimab. Receptors originate from an adult with an advanced solid tumor such as melanoma, head and neck, liver or kidney cancer.

The rearrangement joins TRBV2 to TRBJ2-7; 7 positions match TRBD2. The CDR3 sequence is 14 residues long. V dropped 7 bases and J dropped 2; count of bases not matched to a gene: 8. Germline assignment: CDR1 SNHLY and CDR2 FYNNEI. DNA for the CDR3: TGTGCCAGCACTCTGGGACTAATACCCTACGAGCAGTACTTC. Its protein is CASTLGLIPYEQYF.

The chain links TRBV10-1 to TRBJ2-7; 13 bases align to TRBD2. The germline CDR1 and CDR2 sequences are WNHNN and SYGVQD (reference sequence). This CDR3 contains 18 residues. V shed 2 bases and J 5 bases; nucleotides not matched to a gene: 12. The CDR3 loop is CASSENSRTSGSLHEQYF. The DNA for the CDR3 is TGCGCCAGCAGTGAGAACAGTCGGACTAGCGGGAGTTTACACGAGCAGTACTTC.

This rearrangement joins TRBV10-1 to TRBJ1-2, with D possibly matching TRBD1 (6 bases). This CDR3 region has 16 residues. V was pared by 3 bases and J by 0 bases, with 14 bases between. The germline V gene has CDR1 WNHNN and CDR2 SYGVQD (reference sequence). The CDR3 DNA follows: TGCGCCAGCAGTGACCCGTTGGGGGGCTCTAACTATGGCTACACCTTC. Protein product: CASSDPLGGSNYGYTF.

The CDR3 reads CASTGRRLAESGANVLTF. DNA of the CDR3: TGTGCCAGCACGGGACGGAGACTAGCGGAGTCTGGGGCCAACGTCCTGACTTTC. The V and J genes are TRBV7-8 and TRBJ2-6; 9 bases fit TRBD2. The ends lost 7 bases at V and 1 base at J; junction bases unmatched: 11. Germline CDR1 and CDR2: SGHVS and FQNEAQ. The CDR3 extends over 18 amino acids.

This clone was detected a few times. This CDR3 reads CASSPVVDYEQYF. The CDR3 DNA reads TGTGCCAGCAGCCCCGTGGTGGACTACGAGCAGTACTTC. The rearrangement uses TRBV11-2 and TRBJ2-7; D unclear. V shed 5 bases and J shed 3 bases, with 11 bases lying between them. This CDR3 contains 13 residues. The germline V gene has CDR1 SGHAT and CDR2 FQNNGV.

The sample holds a few counts of this clone. This chain connects TRBV30 to TRBJ1-6, with D unclear. This CDR3 spans 13 amino acids. V lost 3 bases and J 0 bases, leaving 3 bases between the germline ends. The germline gives CDR1 GTSNPN, CDR2 SVGIG (reference sequence). CDR3 amino acids: CAWRSSYNSPLHF. DNA of the CDR3: TGTGCCTGGAGGAGCTCCTATAATTCACCCCTCCACTTT. Full variable domain (rest looked up from reference TRBV30 and TRBJ1-6): SQTIHQWPATLVQPVGSPLSLECTVEGTSNPNLYWYRQAAGRGLQLLFYSVGIGQISSEVPQNLSASRPQDRQFILSSKKLLLSDSGFYLCAWRSSYNSPLHFGNGTRLTVT.

This rearrangement joins TRBV25-1 to TRBJ2-1, with 9 positions matching TRBD2. Germline trimming cut 3 bases from V and 7 bases from J; bases unmatched to any gene: 7. From germline, CDR1 is MGHDK and CDR2 SYGVNS. The CDR3 is 15 amino acids. CDR3 sequence: CASSDPPTSGNEQFF. Here the CDR3 DNA reads TGTGCCAGCAGTGATCCCCCGACTAGCGGTAATGAGCAGTTCTTC.

The sample holds a few counts of this clone. The chain has TRBV29-1 and TRBJ1-1; D not certain. The CDR3 sequence is 11 residues long. Between the trimmed V and J ends, which lost 3 bases and 7 bases, there was a span of 9 bases. Germline loops: CDR1 SQVTM, CDR2 ANQGSEA. The CDR3 reads CSVDLGSEAFF. CDR3 DNA: TGCAGCGTTGATTTGGGGAGTGAAGCTTTCTTT.

This clone was seen a few times. The chain carries TRBV7-9 and TRBJ1-1; D unresolved. This CDR3 has 11 amino acids. Trimming removed 5 bases at V and 6 bases at J, with 7 bases between. CDR1 is SEHNR and CDR2 is FQNEAQ in the germline V gene (reference sequence). CDR3 sequence reads: CASSGGAEAFF. The CDR3 coding sequence is TGTGCCAGCAGCGGCGGCGCTGAAGCTTTCTTT.

The chain is built from TRBV11-3 and TRBJ2-1; possible D gene TRBD2, 5 bases. The germline CDR1 and CDR2 sequences are SGHNT and YENEEA. V gave up 0 bases and J gave up 6 bases, with 12 bases separating them. The CDR3 is 15 amino acids. The CDR3 nucleotides read TGTGCCAGCAGCTTAGACTCGGGAAGTGGCAATGAGCAGTTCTTC. It codes for CASSLDSGSGNEQFF.

The gene calls are TRBV7-8 and TRBJ2-1; 10 positions match TRBD2. The CDR3 runs 16 residues. Per germline, CDR1 SGHVS and CDR2 FQNEAQ. The junction had 11 bases not matched to a gene; V was cut back by 5 bases and J by 7 bases. In DNA, the CDR3 is TGTGCCAGCAGCCTTAGGACTAGCGGTTGGGGAAATGAGCAGTTCTTC. It is translated as CASSLRTSGWGNEQFF.

Turning to this clone: The same CDR3 arises from other DNA sequences in this sample as well. Written as DNA, the CDR3 is TGTGCCAGCAGCCCGCGAGGACTAGCGGGAGCAAATGAGCAGTTCTTC. Amino acids: CASSPRGLAGANEQFF. The chain uses TRBV11-2 and TRBJ2-1, with 13 bases fitting TRBD2. After removal of 5 bases from V and 7 bases from J, the junction contained 8 bases not matched to a gene. Germline V lookup: CDR1 SGHAT, CDR2 FQNNGV. This CDR3 has 16 amino acids. Full variable domain (rest looked up from reference TRBV11-2 and TRBJ2-1): EAGVAQSPRYKIIEKRQSVAFWCNPISGHATLYWYQQILGQGPKLLIQFQNNGVVDDSQLPKDRFSAERLKGVDSTLKIQPAKLEDSAVYLCASSPRGLAGANEQFFGPGTRLTVL.

The DNA for the CDR3 is TGTGCCAGCAGTTACCTAGCTAGCGGGGTATACGAGCAGTACTTC. Translated, it gives CASSYLASGVYEQYF. V and J are TRBV6-5 and TRBJ2-7, with 9 bases that match TRBD2. After removal of 2 bases from V and 4 bases from J, the junction contained 6 bases not matched to a gene. The length of the CDR3 is 15 residues. The V gene's germline CDR1 is MNHEY and CDR2 SVGAGI.

The chain employs TRBV2 and TRBJ2-4, with TRBD2 as a possible D gene (5 bases). The CDR3 extends over 13 amino acids. Trimming removed 3 bases at V and 8 bases at J, with 11 bases between. Germline lookup yields CDR1 SNHLY and CDR2 FYNNEI. In DNA, the CDR3 is TGTGCCAGCAGTGAGGGTCTCGGGGACATTCAGTACTTC. This translates into CASSEGLGDIQYF.

The chain employs TRBV29-1 and TRBJ2-3; D gene ambiguous. Germline lookup yields CDR1 SQVTM and CDR2 ANQGSEA. V was cut by 5 bases and J by 2 bases, with 11 bases left in between. The CDR3 totals 13 residues. CDR3 region: CSVLPRITDTQYF. The CDR3 nucleotides are TGCAGCGTTCTTCCGCGGATCACAGATACGCAGTATTTT.

The V gene is TRBV18, the J gene TRBJ2-6; D uncertain. Looked up from germline, CDR1 is KGHSH and CDR2 is LQKENI. This CDR3 contains 13 residues. Between the trimmed V and J ends, which lost 3 bases and 0 bases, there was a span of 0 bases. CDR3 sequence: CASSPSGANVLTF. CDR3 nucleotides: TGTGCCAGCTCACCCTCTGGGGCCAACGTCCTGACTTTC.

The CDR3 region is CASSLALGSGSTDTQYF. Written as DNA, the CDR3 is TGCGCCAGCAGCTTGGCCCTGGGCTCCGGTAGCACAGATACGCAGTATTTT. The chain is built from TRBV5-1 and TRBJ2-3; D is uncertain. This CDR3 spans 17 amino acids. V lost 0 bases to trimming and J lost 0 bases, with 14 bases between them. Germline CDR1 reads SGHRS; CDR2 reads YFSETQ.

The V call is TRBV5-4, the J call TRBJ2-2; D is perhaps TRBD2 (6 bases). The CDR3 runs to 16 residues. The ends were cut back, 2 bases at V and 4 bases at J, with 15 bases in the middle. The V gene's germline CDR1 is SGHNT and CDR2 YYREEE (reference sequence). In DNA, the CDR3 is TGTGCCAGCAGCTTCCGCTCGGGAGAAGGCACCGGGGAGCTGTTTTTT. It encodes CASSFRSGEGTGELFF. The variable domain in full, with the rest retrieved from reference TRBV5-4 and TRBJ2-2, is ETGVTQSPTHLIKTRGQQVTLRCSSQSGHNTVSWYQQALGQGPQFIFQYYREEENGRGNFPPRFSGLQFPNYSSELNVNALELDDSALYLCASSFRSGEGTGELFFGEGSRLTVL.

In this sample, this clone turned up once. The chain's CDR3 is CAIGRTSGGTYEQYF. The CDR3, as DNA: TGTGCCATCGGTCGGACTAGCGGGGGTACCTACGAGCAGTACTTC. The V gene is TRBV10-3, the J gene TRBJ2-7; 13 bases agree with TRBD2. Germline V gene lookup returns CDR1 ENHRY and CDR2 SYGVKD. J gave up 2 bases and V 8 bases, and 6 bases lay outside the gene matches. The CDR3 loop spans 15 amino acids.

The chain combines TRBV2 with TRBJ2-2, with 8 positions matching TRBD1. This CDR3 is built from 17 residues. Germline lookup yields CDR1 SNHLY and CDR2 FYNNEI. Trimming took 3 bases from V and 5 from J; bases not matched to a gene: 11. The CDR3 region has the DNA TGTGCCAGCAGTGACGGACGGGACAGGTGGAAAACCGGGGAGCTGTTTTTT. Translation: CASSDGRDRWKTGELFF.

The rearrangement joins TRBV29-1 to TRBJ2-3; 12 bases align to TRBD2. V dropped 4 bases and J dropped 2; count of bases not matched to a gene: 13. CDR1 is SQVTM and CDR2 is ANQGSEA in the germline V gene. The CDR3 loop spans 18 amino acids. The CDR3 sequence: CSVALSSGRAWVTDTQYF. CDR3 coding DNA: TGCAGCGTTGCCCTTTCTAGCGGGAGGGCCTGGGTCACAGATACGCAGTATTTT.

V and J are TRBV5-4 and TRBJ2-5; TRBD2 might be the D (6 bases). The J call may be wrong; the DNA end is better matched by TRBJ2-7. CDR1 SGHNT and CDR2 YYREEE come from the germline V gene (reference sequence). The CDR3 is made up of 14 amino acids. The CDR3 is CASSLAGLTYEQYF. The CDR3 nucleotides read TGTGCCAGCAGCTTGGCTGGACTAACCTACGAGCAGTACTTC.

CDR3 in DNA: TGCGCCAGCAGCTTGAACGCCAGGGGCGATGGCTACACCTTC. This gives the protein CASSLNARGDGYTF. This chain uses TRBV5-1 with TRBJ1-2; tentatively, D is TRBD1 (6 bases). The length of the CDR3 is 14 residues. CDR1 and CDR2 (germline): SGHRS, YFSETQ. Trimming left V 1 base short and J 6 bases short, with 13 bases between. Full variable domain (rest looked up from reference TRBV5-1 and TRBJ1-2): KAGVTQTPRYLIKTRGQQVTLSCSPISGHRSVSWYQQTPGQGLQFLFEYFSETQRNKGNFPGRFSGRQFSNSRSEMNVSTLELGDSALYLCASSLNARGDGYTFGSGTRLTVV.

The V and J genes are TRBV19 and TRBJ1-2; D unresolved. Trimming stripped 4 bases from V and 8 bases from J, with 14 bases between. Germline CDR1 reads LNHDA; CDR2 reads SQIVND (reference sequence). The CDR3 contains 13 residues. In DNA, the CDR3 is TGTGCCAGTAGTAATCGGGGTCCGGGGGGCTACACCTTC. Protein: CASSNRGPGGYTF. Variable domain in full (rest from reference TRBV19 and TRBJ1-2): DGGITQSPKYLFRKEGQNVTLSCEQNLNHDAMYWYRQDPGQGLRLIYYSQIVNDFQKGDIAEGYSVSREKKESFPLTVTSAQKNPTAFYLCASSNRGPGGYTFGSGTRLTVV.

The rearrangement joins TRBV29-1 to TRBJ2-5; maybe TRBD1 (7 bases). The V gene's germline CDR1 is SQVTM and CDR2 ANQGSEA. Trimming stripped 4 bases from V and 6 bases from J, with 15 bases between. There are 13 residues in the CDR3. This CDR3 is CSVVPGGPKTQYF. The CDR3 DNA follows: TGCAGCGTTGTCCCAGGGGGGCCAAAGACCCAGTACTTC.

This sequence joins TRBV5-1 and TRBJ1-3; 9 bases agree with TRBD1. Germline CDR1 reads SGHRS; CDR2 reads YFSETQ. This CDR3 is built from 18 residues. V trimming: 3 bases; J trimming: 0 bases; junction bases outside the gene matches: 10. The CDR3 protein is CASSSTPTGGFSGNTIYF. The DNA of the CDR3 is TGCGCCAGCAGCTCTACCCCGACAGGGGGATTCTCTGGAAACACCATATATTTT.

This chain joins TRBV4-1 and TRBJ2-2; either TRBD1 or TRBD2 may supply D (5 bases each). The CDR3 runs 15 residues. The V end was cut by 1 base, the J end by 6 bases, with 12 bases between. Per the germline V gene, CDR1 is MGHRA and CDR2 is YSYEKL. CDR3 in DNA: TGCGCCAGCAGCCAAGTCCTCAGGGACGCCGGGGAGCTGTTTTTT. This translates into CASSQVLRDAGELFF.